This passage covers 25 T cell receptor beta chains from one sample sequenced in a study of post-analysis software for immune sequencing data. These receptors are not linked to any known antigen. The study's findings and limits: The study found TRBV5-6, TRBV5-1 and TRBV20-1 among roughly 5 TRBV segments more frequent in patients than controls.

Unique molecular identifiers were present in the TCR beta cDNA libraries. TCRdb reprocessed the PCR reads with MiXCR, giving one entry per CDR3 protein. Of about 500,000 distinct CDR3 sequences in the sample, less than 45% are singletons; the top ten hold roughly 12%. The sample taken for sequencing was blood. The receptor source for this set is a girl aged 10 to 17 with multiple sclerosis.

This clonotype was observed a few times. This chain links TRBV4-2 with TRBJ2-3; TRBD1 matches at 7 bases. There are 16 residues in the CDR3. Losses at the gene ends were 2 bases for V and 3 bases for J; bases not matched to a gene: 8. Germline loops: CDR1 LGHNA, CDR2 YNFKEQ. This CDR3 is CASSQMDDRVTDTQYF. Written as DNA, the CDR3 is TGTGCCAGCAGCCAAATGGACGACAGGGTAACAGATACGCAGTATTTT.

V gene TRBV12-3 or TRBV12-4 combines with J gene TRBJ2-5, with a weak D call TRBD2 (7 bases). Trimming left V 6 bases short and J 11 bases short, with 22 bases between. The CDR3 loop spans 14 amino acids. The CDR3 reads CASSFGGPGTRQYF. The CDR3 DNA reads as TGTGCCAGCAGCTTCGGGGGGCCCGGGACACGGCAGTACTTC.

The gene calls are TRBV24-1 and TRBJ2-3; D might be TRBD1 or TRBD2, each matching 5 bases. Germline lookup yields CDR1 KGHDR and CDR2 SFDVKD. Trimming shortened V by 1 base and J by 1 base, and 11 bases separated the two germline ends. This CDR3 has 16 amino acids. CDR3 nucleotides: TGTGCCACCAGTGATTTCCGAGGGGAAGGCACAGATACGCAGTATTTT. Residues: CATSDFRGEGTDTQYF.

Of note for this clonotype: One junction end does not reproduce the germline sequence, and a read error may be involved. The V and J genes are TRBV20-1 and TRBJ2-1, with TRBD2 identical over 7 bases. The length of the CDR3 is 15 residues. Germline V gene sequence: CDR1 DFQATT, CDR2 SNEGSKA (reference sequence). In DNA, the CDR3 is TGCGGTGCTAGCCCCCCAGCGGGAAATTACAATGAGCAGTTCTTC. Its translation: CGASPPAGNYNEQFF.

The chain uses TRBV7-6 and TRBJ2-5; 7 bases are a match to TRBD1. This CDR3 is 16 amino acids long. Germline V gene lookup returns CDR1 SGHVS and CDR2 FNYEAQ. V trimming: 2 bases; J trimming: 11 bases; junction bases outside the gene matches: 17. The CDR3 spells CASSLSPGQATGEQYF. The CDR3, as DNA: TGTGCCAGCAGCTTATCTCCTGGACAGGCGACTGGAGAGCAGTACTTC.

This clonotype was seen a handful of times. The rearrangement uses TRBV5-1 and TRBJ2-4; 11 bases align to TRBD2. V lost 7 bases and J lost 5; bases outside the gene matches: 8. This CDR3 region has 15 residues. CDR1 and CDR2 (germline): SGHRS, YFSETQ. The CDR3 loop is CASGDPGLAENIQYF. For the CDR3, the DNA is TGCGCCAGCGGGGACCCGGGACTAGCGGAAAACATTCAGTACTTC.

This chain uses TRBV20-1 with TRBJ2-5; D assignment may be TRBD1 or TRBD2 (7 bases each). The end of the DNA is better explained by TRBJ2-7, so the J call may be wrong. The CDR3 runs to 13 residues. CDR1 DFQATT and CDR2 SNEGSKA come from the germline V gene (reference sequence). Here the CDR3 reads CSASGQGGNEQYF. Written as DNA, the CDR3 is TGCAGTGCTAGCGGGCAGGGGGGGAACGAGCAGTACTTC.

The chain links TRBV9 to TRBJ2-4; tentatively, D is TRBD1 (6 bases). V was clipped by 0 bases and J by 2 bases, with 9 bases between them. The CDR3 loop spans 15 amino acids. The germline CDR1 and CDR2 sequences are SGDLS and YYNGEE. The CDR3 loop reads CASSVGWDTKNIQYF. Written as DNA, the CDR3 is TGTGCCAGCAGCGTAGGATGGGACACCAAAAACATTCAGTACTTC.

The chain is built from TRBV9 and TRBJ1-6; 7 bases map to TRBD1. V was pared by 4 bases and J by 7 bases, with 8 bases of the junction left unmatched. Germline V CDR1 and CDR2: SGDLS, YYNGEE. The CDR3 has 15 amino acids. The CDR3 is CASSPRQGPNSPLHF. CDR3 DNA: TGTGCCAGCAGCCCTAGACAGGGACCAAATTCACCCCTCCACTTT.

The DNA for the CDR3 is TGCAGTGCTAGAGATGCTGTTGTCGGACAGGCCAATCAGCCCCAGCATTTT. Protein product: CSARDAVVGQANQPQHF. V is TRBV20-1 and J is TRBJ1-5, with TRBD1 matching 7 bases. The V gene end was trimmed by 0 bases and the J gene end by 3 bases; junction bases not matched to a gene: 11. The length of the CDR3 is 17 residues. CDR1 DFQATT and CDR2 SNEGSKA come from the germline V gene (reference sequence).

The gene calls are TRBV20-1 and TRBJ2-5; 9 bases line up with TRBD1. Per germline, CDR1 DFQATT and CDR2 SNEGSKA (reference sequence). The V gene end was trimmed by 7 bases and the J gene end by 1 base; junction bases not matched to a gene: 4. The CDR3 length is 13 residues. The DNA of the CDR3 is TGCAGTGTTAGGGACAGGGTCCAAGAGACCCAGTACTTC. Protein product: CSVRDRVQETQYF.

The genes are TRBV20-1 and TRBJ1-2; the match to TRBD1 covers 7 bases. In germline, CDR1 is DFQATT, CDR2 SNEGSKA (reference sequence). The CDR3 totals 13 residues. Trimming cost V 0 bases and J 2 bases; bases outside gene matches: 0. For the CDR3, the DNA is TGCAGTGCTAGAGAACAGGGGAACTATGGCTACACCTTC. Its protein product is CSAREQGNYGYTF.

The chain's CDR3 is CASSILSGRGDNEQFF. CDR3 coding DNA: TGCGCCAGCAGCATTCTCAGCGGGAGGGGCGACAATGAGCAGTTCTTC. This chain joins TRBV5-1 and TRBJ2-1, with TRBD2 matching over 10 bases. Per the germline V gene, CDR1 is SGHRS and CDR2 is YFSETQ. V was clipped by 4 bases and J by 5 bases; unmatched bases: 9. This CDR3 has 16 amino acids. The full variable domain, its missing parts supplied by reference TRBV5-1 and TRBJ2-1, is KAGVTQTPRYLIKTRGQQVTLSCSPISGHRSVSWYQQTPGQGLQFLFEYFSETQRNKGNFPGRFSGRQFSNSRSEMNVSTLELGDSALYLCASSILSGRGDNEQFFGPGTRLTVL.

This clonotype has a handful of counts. This sequence joins TRBV5-1 and TRBJ2-1; TRBD2 aligns across 7 bases. V shed 1 base and J 8 bases; nucleotides not matched to a gene: 6. The CDR3 length is 14 residues. CDR1 and CDR2 from the germline V gene are SGHRS and YFSETQ. CDR3 coding DNA: TGCGCCAGCAGCTTGCTTGGGAGGGTCTATGAGCAGTTCTTC. Amino acids: CASSLLGRVYEQFF.

The CDR3 reads CASSLLGSGYTF. The CDR3 DNA reads as TGTGCCAGCAGTTTACTCGGGAGTGGCTACACCTTC. This chain joins TRBV12-3 or TRBV12-4 and TRBJ1-2, with D unclear. Trimming took off 2 bases at V and 7 bases at J, with 8 bases between the two ends. The length of the CDR3 is 12 residues.

The rearrangement joins TRBV20-1 to TRBJ2-5; 10 positions match TRBD2. CDR1 DFQATT and CDR2 SNEGSKA come from the germline V gene (reference sequence). This CDR3 is built from 16 residues. Trimming took 2 bases from V and 11 from J; bases not matched to a gene: 17. CDR3 region: CSARPPLAGADNEQYF. Written as DNA, the CDR3 is TGCAGTGCTAGACCTCCTCTAGCGGGAGCTGACAATGAGCAGTACTTC.

The rearrangement uses TRBV29-1 and TRBJ2-3; D is ambiguous. The CDR3 is 10 amino acids. CDR1 is SQVTM and CDR2 is ANQGSEA in the germline V gene. V was trimmed by 8 bases and J by 1 base, leaving 4 bases between them. The CDR3 here is CSRRTDTQYF. The CDR3 nucleotides are TGCAGCAGACGCACAGATACGCAGTATTTT.

There are a few counts of this clonotype. The V and J genes are TRBV20-1 and TRBJ2-7; TRBD1 matches at 9 bases. Per germline, CDR1 DFQATT and CDR2 SNEGSKA (reference sequence). V shed 5 bases and J 5 bases; nucleotides not matched to a gene: 7. This CDR3 has 13 residues. CDR3 DNA sequence: TGCAGTGCTGGCCGGGACAGGGTCCACGAGCAGTACTTC. The encoded protein is CSAGRDRVHEQYF.

The CDR3 DNA sequence: TGTGCCAGCAGCTGGGGGGGTCTATCTAGCAATCAGCCCCAGCATTTT. This translates into CASSWGGLSSNQPQHF. V is TRBV5-6 and J is TRBJ1-5; a weak D match, TRBD1 (5 bases). Germline loops: CDR1 SGHDT, CDR2 YYEEEE. The CDR3 extends over 16 amino acids. V was pared by 3 bases and J by 0 bases, with 13 bases between.

The chain combines TRBV6-1 with TRBJ2-1; 12 positions match TRBD2. The germline gives CDR1 MNHNS, CDR2 SASEGT. V trimming: 10 bases; J trimming: 0 bases; junction bases outside the gene matches: 10. The CDR3 has 17 amino acids. The CDR3 loop reads CANSPTSGRISYNEQFF. The CDR3 nucleotides read TGTGCCAACAGCCCTACTAGCGGGAGGATCTCCTACAATGAGCAGTTCTTC.

This clonotype has just a few counts. This chain connects TRBV10-3 to TRBJ2-5; TRBD1 matches at 9 bases. With 5 bases clipped from V and 1 base from J, the junction kept 2 bases outside the gene matches. The germline CDR1 and CDR2 sequences are ENHRY and SYGVKD. The CDR3 extends over 14 amino acids. CDR3 region: CAISLQGAQETQYF. Written as DNA, the CDR3 is TGTGCCATCAGTCTACAGGGGGCCCAAGAGACCCAGTACTTC.

In this sample, this clonotype turned up a few times. This sequence joins TRBV11-1 and TRBJ2-7; 8 nucleotides match TRBD1. Germline V CDR1 and CDR2: SGHAT, FQDESV (reference sequence). V was clipped by 5 bases and J by 3 bases; unmatched bases: 6. The CDR3 has 14 amino acids. Here the CDR3 reads CASSQGAGIYEQYF. In nucleotides, the CDR3 is TGTGCCAGCAGCCAGGGGGCTGGGATCTACGAGCAGTACTTC. The full variable domain, its missing parts supplied by reference TRBV11-1 and TRBJ2-7, is EAEVAQSPRYKITEKSQAVAFWCDPISGHATLYWYRQILGQGPELLVQFQDESVVDDSQLPKDRFSAERLKGVDSTLKIQPAELGDSAMYLCASSQGAGIYEQYFGPGTRLTVT.

The CDR3 region has the DNA TGCGCCAGCAGGGGCCGGGGGACTAGCGATCGTACGCAGTATTTT. This translates into CASRGRGTSDRTQYF. The chain recombines TRBV4-1 with TRBJ2-3; TRBD2 aligns across 10 bases. The length of the CDR3 is 15 residues. Trimming cost V 6 bases and J 8 bases; bases outside gene matches: 11. Germline V CDR1 and CDR2: MGHRA, YSYEKL.

This clonotype was counted a few times. The genes are TRBV12-3 or TRBV12-4 and TRBJ1-2; unclear D gene. The CDR3 totals 12 residues. The V end was cut by 3 bases, the J end by 6 bases, with 8 bases between. The CDR3 sequence is CASSFRQHGYTF. DNA of the CDR3: TGTGCCAGCAGTTTCCGGCAGCATGGCTACACCTTC.

The CDR3 reads CASSLGIEGTQYF. The CDR3 DNA sequence: TGTGCCAGCAGTTTAGGGATTGAAGGGACCCAGTACTTC. This rearrangement joins TRBV27 to TRBJ2-5; D is unclear. The V end was cut by 2 bases, the J end by 7 bases, with 11 bases between. This CDR3 region has 13 residues. Germline V gene lookup returns CDR1 MNHEY and CDR2 SMNVEV (reference sequence).